One and the same sample provided the 30 T cell receptor beta chains below, sequenced in a study of T cell changes during pregnancy in multiple sclerosis (dated by TCRdb to the late 2010s). The library relied on the immunoSEQ multiplex PCR assay. In TCRdb, the immuneACCESS table is reduced to in-frame sequences with V and J assigned. These tables do not hold every clone; where another copy was compared, an unresolved V gene accounts for under half, and the others remain unexplained. The table for this sample lists around 130,000 clones; around 95% of them were counted only once. The ten largest clones take up roughly 0.44% of the sample. Sequenced here: peripheral blood, sampled after pregnancy. These receptors were obtained from a female donor with multiple sclerosis, enrolled in a pregnancy study.

The V call is TRBV7-2, the J call TRBJ2-7; 7 nucleotides line up with TRBD2. The length of the CDR3 is 14 residues. Germline V gene lookup returns CDR1 SGHTA and CDR2 FQGNSA. Losses at the gene ends were 5 bases for V and 3 bases for J; bases not matched to a gene: 7. The CDR3 protein is CASSQGSSGYEQYF. DNA for the CDR3: TGTGCCAGCAGCCAAGGGTCTAGCGGCTACGAGCAGTACTTC. The full variable domain, completed using reference TRBV7-2 and TRBJ2-7, is GAGVSQSPSNKVTEKGKDVELRCDPISGHTALYWYRQSLGQGLEFLIYFQGNSAPDKSGLPSDRFSAERTGGSVSTLTIQRTQQEDSAVYLCASSQGSSGYEQYFGPGTRLTVT.

V gene TRBV28 combines with J gene TRBJ2-7, with a tentative D call TRBD1 (5 bases). Germline CDR1 MDHEN, CDR2 SYDVKM. The ends were cut back, 6 bases at V and 0 bases at J, with 9 bases in the middle. CDR3 length equals 13 residues. The CDR3 DNA sequence: TGTGCCAGCAGCCCAGGGTTCTCCTACGAGCAGTACTTC. It yields the protein CASSPGFSYEQYF.

The chain has TRBV5-4 and TRBJ1-4, with TRBD1 matching 10 bases. This CDR3 region has 16 residues. V was pared by 4 bases and J by 7 bases, with 10 bases of the junction left unmatched. CDR1 is SGHNT, CDR2 YYREEE, per germline (reference sequence). The CDR3 DNA reads TGTGCCAGCAGCCGTGGCCGGGACAGGGGAAGTGAAAAACTGTTTTTT. Protein product: CASSRGRDRGSEKLFF.

The chain employs TRBV28 and TRBJ2-7; possible D gene TRBD1, 5 bases. Trimming pared 8 bases from V and 3 bases from J, leaving 14 bases between. The length of the CDR3 is 13 residues. Germline lookup yields CDR1 MDHEN and CDR2 SYDVKM. The CDR3, as DNA: TGTGCCAGCCAACAGGTGACCAACTACGAGCAGTACTTC. Its protein is CASQQVTNYEQYF.

This rearrangement joins TRBV7-9 to TRBJ2-1, with 14 bases lining up with TRBD2. The CDR3 is made up of 16 amino acids. Germline V gene sequence: CDR1 SEHNR, CDR2 FQNEAQ (reference sequence). In DNA, the CDR3 is TGTGCGTTCCCCAACCCGGGACTAGCGGGAGTTAATGAGCAGTTCTTC. Its protein product is CAFPNPGLAGVNEQFF. Full variable domain (outside the CDR3, taken from reference TRBV7-9 and TRBJ2-1): DTGVSQNPRHKITKRGQNVTFRCDPISEHNRLYWYRQTLGQGPEFLTYFQNEAQLEKSRLLSDRFSAERPKGSFSTLEIQRTEQGDSAMYLCAFPNPGLAGVNEQFFGPGTRLTVL.

The chain is built from TRBV18 and TRBJ1-1, with 7 bases matching TRBD1. CDR3 size: 14 residues. Germline V lookup: CDR1 KGHSH, CDR2 LQKENI. Trimming took 4 bases from V and 2 from J; bases not matched to a gene: 4. The CDR3 spells CASSRRQGNTEAFF. The CDR3 DNA follows: TGTGCCAGCTCACGACGACAGGGTAACACTGAAGCTTTCTTT.

This sequence joins TRBV7-2 and TRBJ2-1, with 9 bases aligning to TRBD2. V lost 3 bases and J lost 6; bases outside the gene matches: 6. Per germline, CDR1 SGHTA and CDR2 FQGNSA. The CDR3 contains 15 residues. The CDR3 DNA is TGTGCCAGCAGCTTTAGCGGGAGTCGCCCCAATGAGCAGTTCTTC. Its translation: CASSFSGSRPNEQFF.

The chain has TRBV30 and TRBJ2-1, with a tentative D call TRBD2 (5 bases). CDR1 is GTSNPN, CDR2 SVGIG, per germline (reference sequence). The CDR3 sequence is 14 residues long. Trimming took off 4 bases at V and 4 bases at J, with 14 bases between the two ends. CDR3 coding DNA: TGTGCCTGGACCTCGGAGGCTGCTTACAATGAGCAGTTCTTC. Translated, it gives CAWTSEAAYNEQFF.

The chain is built from TRBV27 and TRBJ2-7; 8 bases map to TRBD1. The junction had 2 bases not matched to a gene; V was cut back by 5 bases and J by 5 bases. The CDR3 has 12 residues. Germline CDR1 is MNHEY and CDR2 is SMNVEV (reference sequence). CDR3 nucleotide sequence: TGTGCCAGCAGTACAGGGGGGAACGAGCAGTACTTC. Its translation is CASSTGGNEQYF.

The sample holds one count of this clone. The V and J genes are TRBV6-5 and TRBJ2-2; D is unclear. V was cut by 10 bases and J by 1 base, with 13 bases left in between. Germline CDR1 is MNHEY and CDR2 is SVGAGI. The CDR3 runs to 14 residues. The CDR3 sequence: CATSSLLNTGELFF. DNA for the CDR3: TGTGCCACCTCCTCCCTGTTGAACACCGGGGAGCTGTTTTTT.

This rearrangement joins TRBV4-1 to TRBJ2-2; no firm D call. V lost 0 bases and J 0 bases, leaving 8 bases between the germline ends. Germline V CDR1 and CDR2: MGHRA, YSYEKL. This CDR3 contains 16 residues. The CDR3 reads CASSQEVAANTGELFF. The DNA of the CDR3 is TGCGCCAGCAGCCAAGAGGTCGCGGCGAACACCGGGGAGCTGTTTTTT.

The chain joins TRBV10-3 to TRBJ1-5, with 8 bases aligning to TRBD1. Germline CDR1 is ENHRY and CDR2 is SYGVKD. CDR3 length equals 13 residues. V was pared by 5 bases and J by 9 bases, with 6 bases of the junction left unmatched. The CDR3 region is CAISPGQDMPQHF. CDR3 nucleotide sequence: TGTGCCATCAGTCCGGGACAGGATATGCCCCAGCATTTT.

This sequence joins TRBV6-5 and TRBJ2-3; D may be TRBD2 (6 bases). The germline V gene encodes CDR1 MNHEY and CDR2 SVGAGI. V was cut by 2 bases and J by 2 bases, with 11 bases left in between. There are 15 residues in the CDR3. CDR3 region: CASSYTSSDTDTQYF. Here the CDR3 DNA reads TGTGCCAGCAGTTACACTAGCTCCGACACAGATACGCAGTATTTT.

The V call is TRBV7-9, the J call TRBJ1-2; TRBD1 matches at 10 bases. Germline CDR1 SEHNR, CDR2 FQNEAQ (reference sequence). This CDR3 contains 14 residues. Trimming at V came to 3 bases and at J to 2 bases, leaving 0 bases not matched to a gene. DNA of the CDR3: TGTGCCAGCAGCTTGGGACAGGGGAACTATGGCTACACCTTC. Its translation is CASSLGQGNYGYTF.

The chain is built from TRBV19 and TRBJ2-7; D unclear. V gave up 8 bases and J gave up 0 bases, with 11 bases separating them. This CDR3 has 13 amino acids. Germline V gene data show CDR1 as LNHDA and CDR2 as SQIVND (reference sequence). CDR3 amino acids: CASSDLLSYEQYF. The CDR3 coding sequence is TGTGCCAGTTCCGACTTACTCTCCTACGAGCAGTACTTC. Full variable domain (rest looked up from reference TRBV19 and TRBJ2-7): DGGITQSPKYLFRKEGQNVTLSCEQNLNHDAMYWYRQDPGQGLRLIYYSQIVNDFQKGDIAEGYSVSREKKESFPLTVTSAQKNPTAFYLCASSDLLSYEQYFGPGTRLTVT.

The genes are TRBV7-2 and TRBJ1-1; D is unclear. This CDR3 is 15 amino acids long. Trimming removed 0 bases at V and 5 bases at J, with 13 bases between. CDR1 and CDR2 from the germline V gene are SGHTA and FQGNSA. The CDR3, as DNA: TGTGCCAGCAGCTTAGCTCCGGCCAGCGGAACTGAAGCTTTCTTT. Protein product: CASSLAPASGTEAFF.

The J gene is TRBJ2-1, the V gene TRBV19; 11 nucleotides line up with TRBD1. The V and J ends lost 7 bases and 9 bases, in that order; junction bases with no gene match: 14. Germline CDR1 is LNHDA and CDR2 is SQIVND (reference sequence). This CDR3 contains 16 residues. As DNA, the CDR3 is TGTGCCAGTAACCCCTCTGGGACAGGGGGAATTGGTGAGCAGTTCTTC. It encodes CASNPSGTGGIGEQFF. Complete variable domain (other parts from reference TRBV19 and TRBJ2-1): DGGITQSPKYLFRKEGQNVTLSCEQNLNHDAMYWYRQDPGQGLRLIYYSQIVNDFQKGDIAEGYSVSREKKESFPLTVTSAQKNPTAFYLCASNPSGTGGIGEQFFGPGTRLTVL.

The chain carries TRBV6-1 and TRBJ1-3; tentative D call: TRBD1 (6 bases). Trimming took off 6 bases at V and 0 bases at J, with 12 bases between the two ends. The CDR3 length is 15 residues. Germline V gene sequence: CDR1 MNHNS, CDR2 SASEGT. The CDR3 DNA is TGTGCCAGCAGGGACGGGACACTCTCTGGAAACACCATATATTTT. Amino acids: CASRDGTLSGNTIYF.

The J gene is TRBJ2-1, the V gene TRBV2; a possible D gene is TRBD1 (6 bases). The CDR3 totals 12 residues. CDR1 is SNHLY, CDR2 FYNNEI, per germline. V lost 10 bases and J 6 bases, leaving 13 bases between the germline ends. CDR3 region: CATTRTANEQFF. DNA of the CDR3: TGTGCCACCACCCGGACAGCCAATGAGCAGTTCTTC.

This chain uses TRBV5-1 with TRBJ2-1; the match to TRBD2 covers 12 bases. Losses at the gene ends were 7 bases for V and 8 bases for J; bases not matched to a gene: 7. The length of the CDR3 is 14 residues. From germline, CDR1 is SGHRS and CDR2 YFSETQ. The CDR3 reads CASFSTSGSYEQFF. DNA for the CDR3: TGCGCCAGCTTCTCGACTAGCGGGAGCTATGAGCAGTTCTTC.

The chain carries TRBV6-4 and TRBJ2-3; 7 bases match TRBD2. This CDR3 comprises 15 residues. V gave up 3 bases and J gave up 0 bases; unmatched junction bases: 3. Germline lookup yields CDR1 MRHNA and CDR2 SNTAGT. CDR3: CASSESSGSTDTQYF. CDR3 DNA sequence: TGTGCCAGCAGTGAGTCTAGCGGAAGCACAGATACGCAGTATTTT.

This rearrangement joins TRBV10-1 to TRBJ1-1; 7 bases are shared with TRBD1. After removal of 0 bases from V and 5 bases from J, the junction contained 9 bases not matched to a gene. The CDR3 is 16 residues long. Germline CDR1 reads WNHNN; CDR2 reads SYGVQD (reference sequence). CDR3 sequence: CASSESNRRGRTEAFF. Written as DNA, the CDR3 is TGCGCCAGCAGTGAGTCTAATCGCAGGGGGAGGACTGAAGCTTTCTTT.

The V and J genes are TRBV5-1 and TRBJ2-1; no clear D gene. Germline CDR1 reads SGHRS; CDR2 reads YFSETQ. This CDR3 region has 12 residues. Trimming pared 4 bases from V and 9 bases from J, leaving 11 bases between. This CDR3 is CASSVLIGEQFF. CDR3 bases: TGCGCCAGCAGCGTACTCATTGGTGAGCAGTTCTTC.

The chain carries TRBV15 and TRBJ2-2, with TRBD1 matching 7 bases. This CDR3 has 15 amino acids. V lost 6 bases to trimming and J lost 1 base; unmatched junction nucleotides: 5. Germline V gene sequence: CDR1 LNHNV, CDR2 YYDKDF (reference sequence). The CDR3 sequence: CATRYRGRNTGELFF. CDR3 sequence (DNA): TGTGCCACCAGATACAGGGGCCGGAACACCGGGGAGCTGTTTTTT.

The V gene is TRBV10-3, the J gene TRBJ1-3; TRBD1 agrees at 8 bases. Germline lookup yields CDR1 ENHRY and CDR2 SYGVKD. The CDR3 loop spans 16 amino acids. Germline trimming cut 1 base from V and 4 bases from J; bases unmatched to any gene: 6. The CDR3 nucleotides read TGTGCCATCAGTGAGTTGGGACAGGCGTCGGGAAACACCATATATTTT. Amino acids: CAISELGQASGNTIYF.

Written as DNA, the CDR3 is TGTGCCAGCAGCTTAAGGCAGGGGTCTAGCACAGATACGCAGTATTTT. It codes for CASSLRQGSSTDTQYF. This chain joins TRBV7-3 and TRBJ2-3; D is perhaps TRBD1 (6 bases). The germline V gene has CDR1 SGHTA and CDR2 FQGTGA. V was pared by 1 base and J by 0 bases, with 11 bases between. This CDR3 spans 16 amino acids.

The V gene is TRBV7-3, the J gene TRBJ1-1, with TRBD1 as a possible D gene (6 bases). The CDR3 has 13 amino acids. Trimming removed 5 bases from V and 4 bases from J, with 11 bases in between. Germline V gives CDR1 SGHTA, CDR2 FQGTGA. CDR3 protein: CASSPTGSTEAFF. CDR3 bases: TGTGCCAGCAGCCCTACAGGGAGCACTGAAGCTTTCTTT.

The rearrangement joins TRBV6-5 to TRBJ2-1; 8 bases align to TRBD2. Germline loops: CDR1 MNHEY, CDR2 SVGAGI. CDR3 length: 11 amino acids. Trimming removed 5 bases from V and 14 bases from J; junction bases left unmatched: 5. CDR3 in DNA: TGTGCCAGCAGTCACGGGACTAGGGAGTTCTTC. Amino acid sequence: CASSHGTREFF.

The chain uses TRBV18 and TRBJ2-1; 12 bases match TRBD1. V trimming: 4 bases; J trimming: 8 bases; junction bases outside the gene matches: 3. This CDR3 has 14 residues. Per germline, CDR1 KGHSH and CDR2 LQKENI. CDR3 DNA sequence: TGTGCCAGCTCACTGGGGACAGGGGGCGATGAGCAGTTCTTC. It yields the protein CASSLGTGGDEQFF.

This sequence joins TRBV28 and TRBJ1-1; a possible D gene is TRBD1 (6 bases). V was pared by 5 bases and J by 6 bases, with 13 bases between. The length of the CDR3 is 13 residues. Per the germline V gene, CDR1 is MDHEN and CDR2 is SYDVKM. The DNA for the CDR3 is TGTGCCAGCAGTCCACCAGGGGCCGCTGAAGCTTTCTTT. This translates into CASSPPGAAEAFF.